This T cell receptor beta chain was sequenced during a study of T cell responses to AZD1222 COVID-19 vaccine. Study findings and constraints: The number of AZD1222 recipients seropositive at baseline was only 6 or 7.

CDR3 length: 16 amino acids. V was clipped by 3 bases and J by 1 base; unmatched bases: 2. In germline, CDR1 is MNHNS, CDR2 SASEGT. Comments on this clone: Its matching antigen is unknown.

TCRdb's table, derived via immunoSEQ multiplex PCR, lists solely in-frame clones and lacks some. The sample contains some 160,000 clones, approximately 93% of which appear only once. The gene calls are TRBV6-1 and TRBJ2-2, with 10 bases fitting TRBD2. Material: peripheral blood, obtained on day 0 of AZD1222 vaccination. The sequence derives from an adult in good health. The CDR3 spells CASSDLAGGNTGELFF. The DNA for the CDR3 is TGTGCCAGCAGTGATTTAGCGGGGGGGAACACCGGGGAGCTGTTTTTT.